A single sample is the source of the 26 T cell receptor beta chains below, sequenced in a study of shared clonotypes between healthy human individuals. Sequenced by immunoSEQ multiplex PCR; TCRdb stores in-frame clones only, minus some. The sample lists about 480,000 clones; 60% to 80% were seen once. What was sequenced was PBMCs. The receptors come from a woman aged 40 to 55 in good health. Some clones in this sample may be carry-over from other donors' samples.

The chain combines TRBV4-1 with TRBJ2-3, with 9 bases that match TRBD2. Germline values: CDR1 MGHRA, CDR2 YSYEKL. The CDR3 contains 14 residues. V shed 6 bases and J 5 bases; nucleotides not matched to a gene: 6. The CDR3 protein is CASRQPSGIDTQYF. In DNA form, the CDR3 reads TGCGCCAGCAGACAACCTAGCGGGATAGATACGCAGTATTTT.

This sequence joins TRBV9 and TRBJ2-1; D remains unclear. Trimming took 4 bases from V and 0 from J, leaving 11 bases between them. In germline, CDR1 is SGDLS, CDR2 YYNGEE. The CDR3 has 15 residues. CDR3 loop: CASSPTESSYNEQFF. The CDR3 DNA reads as TGTGCCAGCAGCCCCACGGAGAGCTCCTACAATGAGCAGTTCTTC.

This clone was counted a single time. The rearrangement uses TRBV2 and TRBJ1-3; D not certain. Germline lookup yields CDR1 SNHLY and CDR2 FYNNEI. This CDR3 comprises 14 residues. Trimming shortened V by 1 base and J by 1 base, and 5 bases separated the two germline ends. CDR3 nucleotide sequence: TGTGCCAGCAGTGAAGTCAGGTCTGGAAACACCATATATTTT. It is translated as CASSEVRSGNTIYF.

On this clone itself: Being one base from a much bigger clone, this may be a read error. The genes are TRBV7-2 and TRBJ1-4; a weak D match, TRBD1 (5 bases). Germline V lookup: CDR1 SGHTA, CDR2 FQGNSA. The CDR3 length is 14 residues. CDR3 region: CASSDTLGDERLFF. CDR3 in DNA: TGTGCCAGCAGCGATACTTTAGGGGACGAAAGACTGTTTTTT.

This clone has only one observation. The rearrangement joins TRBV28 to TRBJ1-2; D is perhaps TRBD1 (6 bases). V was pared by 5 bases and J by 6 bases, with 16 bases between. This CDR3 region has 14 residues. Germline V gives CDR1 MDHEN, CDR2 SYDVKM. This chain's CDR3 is CASSINTGMDGYTF. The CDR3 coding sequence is TGTGCCAGCAGTATCAACACAGGGATGGATGGCTACACCTTC.

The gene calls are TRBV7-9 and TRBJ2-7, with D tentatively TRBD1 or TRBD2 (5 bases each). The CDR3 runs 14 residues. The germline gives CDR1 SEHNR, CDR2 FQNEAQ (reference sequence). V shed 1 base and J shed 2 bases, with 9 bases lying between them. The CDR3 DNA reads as TGTGCCAGCAGCTTAGGGGGGACGACCTACGAGCAGTACTTC. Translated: CASSLGGTTYEQYF.

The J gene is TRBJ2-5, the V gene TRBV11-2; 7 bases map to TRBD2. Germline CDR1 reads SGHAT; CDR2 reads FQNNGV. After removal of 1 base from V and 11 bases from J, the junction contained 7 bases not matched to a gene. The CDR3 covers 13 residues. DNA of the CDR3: TGTGCCAGCAGCTTAGCGGGAGGTTGGGAGCAGTACTTC. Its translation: CASSLAGGWEQYF.

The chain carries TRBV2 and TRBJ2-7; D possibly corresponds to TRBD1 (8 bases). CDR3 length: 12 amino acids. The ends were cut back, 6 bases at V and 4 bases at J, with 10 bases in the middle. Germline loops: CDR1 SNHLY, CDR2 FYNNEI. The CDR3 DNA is TGTGCCAGCAGACAGGGGGGGTACGAGCAGTACTTC. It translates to CASRQGGYEQYF. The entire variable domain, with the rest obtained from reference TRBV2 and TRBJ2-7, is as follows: EPEVTQTPSHQVTQMGQEVILRCVPISNHLYFYWYRQILGQKVEFLVSFYNNEISEKSEIFDDQFSVERPDGSNFTLKIRSTKLEDSAMYFCASRQGGYEQYFGPGTRLTVT.

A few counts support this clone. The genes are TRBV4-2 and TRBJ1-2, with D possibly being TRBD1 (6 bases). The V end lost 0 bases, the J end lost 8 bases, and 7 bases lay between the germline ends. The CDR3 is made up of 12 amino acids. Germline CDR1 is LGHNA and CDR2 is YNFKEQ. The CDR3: CASSQDDRGYTF. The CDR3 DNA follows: TGTGCCAGCAGCCAAGACGACAGGGGCTACACCTTC.

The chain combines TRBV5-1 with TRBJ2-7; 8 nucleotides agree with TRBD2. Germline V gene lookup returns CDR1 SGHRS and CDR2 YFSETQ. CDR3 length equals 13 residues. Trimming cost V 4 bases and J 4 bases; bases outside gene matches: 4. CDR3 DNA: TGCGCCAGCAGCCAAAGCGGGAGTTACGAGCAGTACTTC. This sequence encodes CASSQSGSYEQYF.

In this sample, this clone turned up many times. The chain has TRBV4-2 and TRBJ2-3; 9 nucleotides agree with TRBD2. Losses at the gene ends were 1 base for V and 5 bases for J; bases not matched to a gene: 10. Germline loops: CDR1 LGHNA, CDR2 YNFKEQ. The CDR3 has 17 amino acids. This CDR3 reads CASSQAQSAGGGDTQYF. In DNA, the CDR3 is TGTGCCAGCAGCCAAGCCCAATCGGCGGGAGGGGGAGATACGCAGTATTTT.

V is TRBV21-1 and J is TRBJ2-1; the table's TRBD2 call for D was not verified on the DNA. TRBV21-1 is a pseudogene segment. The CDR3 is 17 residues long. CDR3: CASSGGLAGPPRNEQFF. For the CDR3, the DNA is TGTGCCAGCAGCGGGGGACTAGCGGGGCCCCCTCGGAATGAGCAGTTCTTC.

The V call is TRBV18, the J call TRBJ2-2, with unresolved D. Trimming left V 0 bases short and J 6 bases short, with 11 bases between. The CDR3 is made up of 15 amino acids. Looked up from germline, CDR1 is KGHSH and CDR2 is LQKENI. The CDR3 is CASSPPSPDPGELFF. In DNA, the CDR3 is TGTGCCAGCTCACCACCTTCCCCGGACCCCGGGGAGCTGTTTTTT.

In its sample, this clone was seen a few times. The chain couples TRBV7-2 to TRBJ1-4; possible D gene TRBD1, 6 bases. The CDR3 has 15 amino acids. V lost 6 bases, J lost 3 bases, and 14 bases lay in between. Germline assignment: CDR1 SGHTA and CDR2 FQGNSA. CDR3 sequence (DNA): TGTGCCAGCAGTCGGACAGTGGGGGCTAATGAAAAACTGTTTTTT. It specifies CASSRTVGANEKLFF.

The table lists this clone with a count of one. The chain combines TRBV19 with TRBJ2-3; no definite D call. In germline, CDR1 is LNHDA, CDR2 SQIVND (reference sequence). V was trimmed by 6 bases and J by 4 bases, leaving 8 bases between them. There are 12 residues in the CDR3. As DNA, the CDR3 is TGTGCCAGTAGGGCCGATTCAGATACGCAGTATTTT. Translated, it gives CASRADSDTQYF. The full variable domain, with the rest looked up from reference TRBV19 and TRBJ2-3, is DGGITQSPKYLFRKEGQNVTLSCEQNLNHDAMYWYRQDPGQGLRLIYYSQIVNDFQKGDIAEGYSVSREKKESFPLTVTSAQKNPTAFYLCASRADSDTQYFGPGTRLTVL.

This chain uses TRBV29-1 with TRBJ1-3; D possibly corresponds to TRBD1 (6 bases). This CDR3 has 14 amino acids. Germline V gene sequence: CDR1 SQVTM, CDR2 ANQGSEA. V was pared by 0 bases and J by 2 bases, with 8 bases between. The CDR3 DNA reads TGCAGCGTTGAAGACCCAGGGGCTGGAAACACCATATATTTT. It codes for CSVEDPGAGNTIYF.

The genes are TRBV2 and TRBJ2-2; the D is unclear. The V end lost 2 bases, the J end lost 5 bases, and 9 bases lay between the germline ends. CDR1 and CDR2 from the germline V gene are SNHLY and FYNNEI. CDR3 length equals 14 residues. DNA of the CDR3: TGTGCCAGCAGTGAATCGGGTAGGACCGGGGAGCTGTTTTTT. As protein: CASSESGRTGELFF.

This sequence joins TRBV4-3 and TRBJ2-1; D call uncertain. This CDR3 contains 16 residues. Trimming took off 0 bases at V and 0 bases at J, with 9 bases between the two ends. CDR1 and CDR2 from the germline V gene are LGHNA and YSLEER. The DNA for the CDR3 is TGCGCCAGCAGCCAAGATGCGGCTAGCTCCTACAATGAGCAGTTCTTC. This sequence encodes CASSQDAASSYNEQFF.

The CDR3 reads CASSRGPQETQYF. The CDR3 region has the DNA TGTGCCAGCAGCCGGGGGCCTCAAGAGACCCAGTACTTC. This sequence joins TRBV6-5 and TRBJ2-5, with D perhaps assigned TRBD1 or TRBD2 (6 bases each). There are 13 residues in the CDR3. The germline V gene encodes CDR1 MNHEY and CDR2 SVGAGI. V lost 6 bases, J lost 2 bases, and 10 bases lay in between.

CDR3 bases: TGTGCCAGCAGTGAATCAAGGCAGACAGGAAGAACCTACGAGCAGTACTTC. Its translation is CASSESRQTGRTYEQYF. The rearrangement links TRBV25-1 to TRBJ2-7, with D possibly TRBD1 on 6 matching bases. In germline, CDR1 is MGHDK, CDR2 SYGVNS. V was cut by 1 base and J by 2 bases, with 18 bases left in between. CDR3 length equals 17 residues.

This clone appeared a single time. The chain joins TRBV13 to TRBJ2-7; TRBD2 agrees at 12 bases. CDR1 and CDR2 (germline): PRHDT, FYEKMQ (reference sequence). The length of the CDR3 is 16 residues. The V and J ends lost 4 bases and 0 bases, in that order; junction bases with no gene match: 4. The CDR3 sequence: CASSSATSGSSYEQYF. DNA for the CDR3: TGTGCCAGCAGCTCTGCGACTAGCGGGAGCTCCTACGAGCAGTACTTC.

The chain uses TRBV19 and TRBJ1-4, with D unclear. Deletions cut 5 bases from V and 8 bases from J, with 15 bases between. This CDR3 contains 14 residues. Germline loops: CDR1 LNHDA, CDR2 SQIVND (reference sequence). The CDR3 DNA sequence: TGTGCCAGTAGTCAGAGTACAGCTGGGGAAAAACTGTTTTTT. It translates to CASSQSTAGEKLFF.

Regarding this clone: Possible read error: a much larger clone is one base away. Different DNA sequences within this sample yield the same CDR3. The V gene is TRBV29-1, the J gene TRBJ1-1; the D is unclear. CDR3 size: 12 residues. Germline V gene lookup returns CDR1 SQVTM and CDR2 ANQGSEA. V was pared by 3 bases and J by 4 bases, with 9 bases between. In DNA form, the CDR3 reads TGCAGCGTTGAGCGGGTCAGCACTGAAGCTTTCTTT. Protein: CSVERVSTEAFF.

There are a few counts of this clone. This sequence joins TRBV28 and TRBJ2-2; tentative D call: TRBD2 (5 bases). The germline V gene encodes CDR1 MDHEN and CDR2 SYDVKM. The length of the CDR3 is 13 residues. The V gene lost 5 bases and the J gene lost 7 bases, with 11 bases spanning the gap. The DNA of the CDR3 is TGTGCCAGCAGTCCCCACGGGGTCGGGGAGCTGTTTTTT. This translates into CASSPHGVGELFF.

DNA for the CDR3: TGTGCCAGCAGCCCCAAGGGTAGCGGGAGGGCCTTAGGGACCCAGTACTTC. It encodes CASSPKGSGRALGTQYF. The chain has TRBV27 and TRBJ2-5; TRBD2 matches at 11 bases. Germline V gene sequence: CDR1 MNHEY, CDR2 SMNVEV (reference sequence). This CDR3 region has 17 residues. V gave up 6 bases and J gave up 7 bases; unmatched junction bases: 16.

Here the CDR3 reads CASSPPPETEAFF. In nucleotides, the CDR3 is TGTGCCAGCAGTCCCCCACCCGAAACTGAAGCTTTCTTT. The rearrangement joins TRBV6-1 to TRBJ1-1, with D uncertain. The CDR3 is 13 residues long. V lost 5 bases and J 5 bases, leaving 12 bases between the germline ends. Germline-derived CDR1 and CDR2 are MNHNS and SASEGT.